A single sample is the source of the 9 T cell receptor beta chains below, sequenced in a study of response to subunit inactivated influenza vaccine. MiXCR was run by TCRdb on the RT-PCR reads, yielding one entry per CDR3 protein. In the table there are about 780,000 distinct CDR3 sequences, roughly 18% of which are singletons. The material was PBMCs from blood, obtained about 5 days after vaccination. Every receptor here comes from a man in his fifties or sixties who received an inactivated influenza vaccine.

The sample holds a few counts of this clonotype. The V and J genes are TRBV6-1 and TRBJ1-5; 9 bases agree with TRBD1. Per the germline V gene, CDR1 is MNHNS and CDR2 is SASEGT. CDR3 length equals 17 residues. V trimming: 7 bases; J trimming: 2 bases; junction bases outside the gene matches: 12. In nucleotides, the CDR3 is TGTGCCAGCACGGGAGACAGGGGGATTTATGGCAATCAGCCCCAGCATTTT. It translates to CASTGDRGIYGNQPQHF.

The DNA for the CDR3 is TGTGCCAGTAGGGGACAGGGTACTCAGCCCCAGCATTTT. Translated: CASRGQGTQPQHF. V usage is TRBV19 and J usage is TRBJ1-5, with 9 bases matching TRBD1. The ends lost 6 bases at V and 6 bases at J; junction bases unmatched: 3. The CDR3 extends over 13 amino acids. Looked up from germline, CDR1 is LNHDA and CDR2 is SQIVND (reference sequence).

This clonotype was detected ten times or more. V gene TRBV5-1 combines with J gene TRBJ2-7; D is unresolved. Per germline, CDR1 SGHRS and CDR2 YFSETQ. Trimming removed 0 bases from V and 4 bases from J, with 8 bases in between. CDR3 length equals 13 residues. DNA of the CDR3: TGCGCCAGCAGCTTGGACAGACCGTACGAGCAGTACTTC. Translated: CASSLDRPYEQYF. The full variable domain, rest sourced from reference TRBV5-1 and TRBJ2-7, is KAGVTQTPRYLIKTRGQQVTLSCSPISGHRSVSWYQQTPGQGLQFLFEYFSETQRNKGNFPGRFSGRQFSNSRSEMNVSTLELGDSALYLCASSLDRPYEQYFGPGTRLTVT.

The chain links TRBV6-5 to TRBJ2-1; 8 bases are a match to TRBD1. CDR3 length: 16 amino acids. The germline CDR1 and CDR2 sequences are MNHEY and SVGAGI. V lost 5 bases, J lost 2 bases, and 8 bases stayed unmatched. The CDR3 protein is CASSTSGQVPYNEQFF. As DNA, the CDR3 is TGTGCCAGCAGTACATCGGGACAGGTTCCCTACAATGAGCAGTTCTTC.

The genes are TRBV6-2 or TRBV6-3 and TRBJ2-2; 10 positions agree with TRBD1. This CDR3 has 16 residues. J was trimmed by 5 bases and V by 7 bases; bases with no gene match: 10. From germline, CDR1 is MNHEY and CDR2 SVGEGT. CDR3 amino acids: CASTALPGQGTGELFF. The CDR3 DNA follows: TGTGCCAGCACCGCTCTTCCGGGACAGGGGACCGGGGAGCTGTTTTTT.

This clonotype has more than one count but fewer than ten. This chain's CDR3 is CSARDRGGQETQYF. DNA for the CDR3: TGCAGTGCTAGGGACAGGGGAGGGCAAGAGACCCAGTACTTC. The genes are TRBV20-1 and TRBJ2-5, with TRBD1 matching 9 bases. Losses at the gene ends were 3 bases for V and 2 bases for J; bases not matched to a gene: 4. CDR3 length equals 14 residues. Germline V gene data show CDR1 as DFQATT and CDR2 as SNEGSKA (reference sequence).

This clonotype was seen more than once but under ten times. The chain is built from TRBV4-2 and TRBJ2-1, with 11 bases matching TRBD2. This CDR3 comprises 15 residues. The germline gives CDR1 LGHNA, CDR2 YNFKEQ. Trimming cost V 1 base and J 5 bases; bases outside gene matches: 1. CDR3 bases: TGTGCCAGCAGCCAAGTAGCGGGAGGGAACAATGAGCAGTTCTTC. Encoded protein: CASSQVAGGNNEQFF.

This clonotype was counted between two and nine times. The chain links TRBV27 to TRBJ1-5; no reliable D call. Germline CDR1 MNHEY, CDR2 SMNVEV (reference sequence). Trimming took 3 bases from V and 0 from J, leaving 9 bases between them. CDR3 length: 15 amino acids. In DNA, the CDR3 is TGTGCCAGCAGTTTGAGTCAGAATAGCAATCAGCCCCAGCATTTT. Amino acids: CASSLSQNSNQPQHF.

This chain connects TRBV28 to TRBJ1-5; D gene unclear. The CDR3 consists of 15 residues. V gave up 2 bases and J gave up 0 bases, with 8 bases separating them. CDR1 is MDHEN and CDR2 is SYDVKM in the germline V gene. CDR3 in amino acids: CASSLPGVSNQPQHF. The DNA of the CDR3 is TGTGCCAGCAGTTTACCAGGAGTTAGCAATCAGCCCCAGCATTTT.